This TCR beta chain appears in the sequencing data of a study of identical twins. For this clonotype: Its matching antigen is unknown.

Study-wide findings and caveats: With abundant cord blood beta clonotypes, insertions were fewer; memory repertoires showed no such pattern.

From the 5' RACE reads, TCRdb called clonotypes with MiXCR, one entry per CDR3 protein. The sample lists approximately 700,000 distinct CDR3 sequences; 15% to 20% were seen once. Germline V gene data show CDR1 as ENHRY and CDR2 as SYGVKD. The CDR3 is 17 residues long. With 6 bases clipped from V and 3 bases from J, the junction kept 12 bases outside the gene matches. These records were also assigned to another study, of T cells expressing NK-cell markers. Turning to that study: Underlying the TCR beta repertoires were sorted CD3+CD56+NKG2C+, CD3+CD56+NKG2C- and CD3+CD56-NKG2C+ T cells. The CD3+CD56-NKG2C+ fraction of a few donors was also led by these clonotypes.

This receptor was identified in a woman under 30 in good health. The sequenced material came from PBMCs. The rearrangement joins TRBV10-3 to TRBJ2-2; TRBD2 aligns across 8 bases. The CDR3 nucleotides are TGTGCCATCAGACGCCCCGGTTCAGCGGGAGACACCGGGGAGCTGTTTTTT. It yields the protein CAIRRPGSAGDTGELFF.